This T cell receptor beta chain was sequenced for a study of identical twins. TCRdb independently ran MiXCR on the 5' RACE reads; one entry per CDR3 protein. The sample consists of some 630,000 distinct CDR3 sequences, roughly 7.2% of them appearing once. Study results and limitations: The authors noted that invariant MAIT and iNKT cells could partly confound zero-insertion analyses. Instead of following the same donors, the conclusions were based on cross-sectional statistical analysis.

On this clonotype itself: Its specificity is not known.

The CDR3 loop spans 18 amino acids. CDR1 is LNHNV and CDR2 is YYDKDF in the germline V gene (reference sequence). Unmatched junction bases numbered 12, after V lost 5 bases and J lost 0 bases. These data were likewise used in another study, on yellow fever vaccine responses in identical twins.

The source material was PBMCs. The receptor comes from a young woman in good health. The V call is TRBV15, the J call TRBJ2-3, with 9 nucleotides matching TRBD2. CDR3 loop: CATSPKDVAGASTDTQYF. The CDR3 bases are TGTGCCACCAGCCCTAAAGACGTAGCGGGGGCCAGCACAGATACGCAGTATTTT. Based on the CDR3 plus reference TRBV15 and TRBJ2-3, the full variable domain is DAMVIQNPRYQVTQFGKPVTLSCSQTLNHNVMYWYQQKSSQAPKLLFHYYDKDFNNEADTPDNFQSRRPNTSFCFLDIRSPGLGDTAMYLCATSPKDVAGASTDTQYFGPGTRLTVL.